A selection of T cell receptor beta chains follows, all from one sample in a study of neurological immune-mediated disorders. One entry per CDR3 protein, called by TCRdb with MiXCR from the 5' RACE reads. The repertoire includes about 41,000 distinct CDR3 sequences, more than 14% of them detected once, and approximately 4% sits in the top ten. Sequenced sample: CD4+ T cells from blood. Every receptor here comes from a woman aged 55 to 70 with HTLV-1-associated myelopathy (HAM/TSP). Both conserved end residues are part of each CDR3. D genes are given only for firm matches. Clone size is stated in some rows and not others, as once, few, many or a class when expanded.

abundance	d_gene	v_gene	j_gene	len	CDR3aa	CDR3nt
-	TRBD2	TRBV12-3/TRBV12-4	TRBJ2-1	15	CASSPTSGRTNEQFF	TGTGCCAGCAGCCCAACTAGCGGGAGAACCAATGAGCAGTTCTTC
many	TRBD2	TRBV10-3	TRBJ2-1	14	CAISSSGGDNEQFF	TGTGCCATCAGCTCTAGCGGGGGGGACAATGAGCAGTTCTTC
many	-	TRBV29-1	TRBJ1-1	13	CSVKQGGDTEAFF	TGCAGCGTGAAACAGGGTGGAGATACTGAAGCTTTCTTT
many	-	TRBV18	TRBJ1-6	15	CASSGESSYNSPLHF	TGTGCCAGCTCAGGAGAGAGCTCCTATAATTCACCCCTCCACTTT
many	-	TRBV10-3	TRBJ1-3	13	CAISSPSGNTIYF	TGTGCCATCAGTAGCCCGTCTGGAAACACCATATATTTT
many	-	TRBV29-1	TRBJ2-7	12	CSVQDGTYEQYF	TGCAGCGTGCAGGACGGAACCTACGAGCAGTACTTC
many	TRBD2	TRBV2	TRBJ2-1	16	CASSPHSSGGIYEQFF	TGTGCCAGCAGTCCCCACTCTAGCGGGGGGATATATGAGCAGTTCTTC
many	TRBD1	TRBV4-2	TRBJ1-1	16	CASSQDQSVQGAEAFF	TGTGCCAGCAGCCAAGATCAGAGCGTGCAGGGGGCAGAAGCTTTCTTT
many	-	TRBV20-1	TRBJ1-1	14	CSARLQGMNTEAFF	TGCAGTGCTAGATTGCAGGGAATGAACACTGAAGCTTTCTTT
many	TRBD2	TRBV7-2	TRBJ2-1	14	CASSLMAGEFEQFF	TGTGCCAGCAGCTTAATGGCGGGAGAGTTTGAGCAGTTCTTC
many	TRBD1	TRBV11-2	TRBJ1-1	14	CASSRDRVNTEAFF	TGTGCCAGCAGCCGAGACAGGGTAAACACTGAAGCTTTCTTT